This T cell receptor (beta chain) was captured by sequencing in a study of shared clonotypes between healthy human individuals. Study at large: Each donor's CD4 naive and CD4 memory cells filled three plates apiece, CD8 naive two, and CD8 memory one.

TCRdb keeps only in-frame clones here, not all; method: immunoSEQ multiplex PCR. The profile shows around 1,900,000 clones, 93% of them singletons. Naive CD8 populations comprised CD45RO-negative cells positively selected for CCR7, excluding terminally differentiated effector memory CD45RA+ cells. The germline CDR1 and CDR2 sequences are MNHEY and SMNVEV (reference sequence). V gave up 4 bases and J gave up 0 bases, with 10 bases separating them. The CDR3 contains 15 residues. The sequence was obtained from a man aged 18 to 30 in good health. Some clones in this sample may be carry-over from other donors' samples. The specimen sequenced was naive CD8+ T cells from PBMCs. The V and J genes are TRBV27 and TRBJ2-1; no firm D call. CDR3 loop: CASSSGLRSYNEQFF. The DNA for the CDR3 is TGTGCCAGCAGTTCCGGCCTGCGCTCCTACAATGAGCAGTTCTTC.